This record looks at one T cell receptor beta chain sequence and its context. Its matching antigen is unknown. This entry is derived from a study of T cell responses to AZD1222 COVID-19 vaccine. With 4 bases clipped from V and 2 bases from J, the junction kept 5 bases outside the gene matches. This CDR3 comprises 15 residues. Germline CDR1 reads SGHKS; CDR2 reads YYEKEE (reference sequence). Sequenced by immunoSEQ multiplex PCR; TCRdb stores in-frame clones only, minus some. The sample lists about 160,000 clones, about 91% occurring once. Findings and caveats of the study: Donors were largely white British and mainly female; clonal diversity was possibly underestimated. Increased Spike-specific TCR breadth and depth were observed after two AZD1222 doses. Only after the peak T cell response were repertoires sampled.

The receptor comes from an adult who received the AZD1222 COVID-19 vaccine. The chain has TRBV5-5 and TRBJ2-7, with 11 bases aligning to TRBD1. Sequenced material: peripheral blood, taken 28 days after the second AZD1222 dose. The CDR3 nucleotides read TGTGCCAGCAGCAAGCCGGGACAGGGGGCCTACGAGCAGTACTTC. It specifies CASSKPGQGAYEQYF.